One TCR beta chain is described in this entry. The antigen remains unidentified. V lost 1 base, J lost 5 bases, and 15 bases lay in between. CDR3 length equals 15 residues. The V gene's germline CDR1 is SGHRS and CDR2 YFSETQ. Universal primer sites and UMIs were introduced during 5'RACE template-switching synthesis of TCR cDNA. TCRdb re-called the 5' RACE reads with MiXCR, one entry per CDR3 protein. Of 160,000 or so distinct CDR3 sequences listed, under 7.5% were seen once; the top ten hold approximately 2.4%. The sample is drawn from a study of T cells after yellow fever vaccination. Study background: For low cell numbers, libraries were made with SMART-Seq v4 Ultra Low Input.

Overall study results and limits: Abundant bulk-population clonotypes could contaminate the FACS-sorted repertoires. The secondary response showed a weaker magnitude and a faster peak, day 5 versus 15.

This clonotype originated in a man between 18 and 35 years old who received the YFV17D yellow fever vaccine. The chain links TRBV5-1 to TRBJ1-1; possibly TRBD1 for D (5 bases). Sequences were derived from CD4+ T cells sorted from PBMCs, sampled around 5 days after the first yellow fever vaccination. This CDR3 reads CASSLTTDLGTEAFF. The CDR3 coding sequence is TGCGCCAGCAGCTTGACGACAGACCTCGGGACTGAAGCTTTCTTT.